A selection of T cell receptor beta chains follows, all from one sample in a study of shared clonotypes between healthy human individuals. Assay: immunoSEQ multiplex PCR; the TCRdb copy retains only in-frame clones and omits some. The sample consists of approximately 600,000 clones, 85% to 95% of them appearing once. Material for sequencing was naive CD8+ T cells sorted from blood. These receptors all stem from a woman aged 30 to 39 in good health. CDR3s include the opening cysteine and the closing phenylalanine or tryptophan. A D gene is named only where the DNA matches it firmly.

TRBJ2-1	TRBV5-1	TRBD2	CASSLGHSSGSRLNEQFF	TGCGCCAGCAGCTTGGGGCATTCTAGCGGGAGTAGGCTGAATGAGCAGTTCTTC
TRBJ2-7	TRBV2	TRBD2	CASSGPSGSYEQYF	TGTGCCAGCAGTGGACCTAGCGGCTCCTACGAGCAGTACTTC
TRBJ2-3	TRBV15	TRBD2	CATSSWASGTTDTQYF	TGTGCCACCAGCAGTTGGGCTAGCGGGACGACAGATACGCAGTATTTT
TRBJ2-4	TRBV30	TRBD2	CAWREKVAGVFIQYF	TGTGCCTGGAGAGAGAAGGTAGCGGGAGTTTTCATTCAGTACTTC
TRBJ2-3	TRBV9	-	CASSGRGGWTDTQYF	TGTGCCAGCAGCGGCAGGGGAGGTTGGACAGATACGCAGTATTTT
TRBJ2-3	TRBV5-1	-	CASSLFQGEGADTQYF	TGCGCCAGCAGCTTGTTTCAAGGAGAAGGGGCAGATACGCAGTATTTT
TRBJ2-5	TRBV28	TRBD2	CASSLQRGHQETQYF	TGTGCCAGCAGTTTGCAGCGGGGCCACCAAGAGACCCAGTACTTC
TRBJ2-1	TRBV4-2	-	CASSLMSGVTPYNEQFF	TGTGCCAGCAGCCTAATGTCGGGAGTCACTCCCTACAATGAGCAGTTCTTC
TRBJ2-6	TRBV19	TRBD2	CASSISGGTGANVLTF	TGTGCCAGTAGTATTTCCGGGGGGACTGGGGCCAACGTCCTGACTTTC
TRBJ2-1	TRBV7-3	TRBD2	CASSSPPGTSAYNEQFF	TGTGCCAGCAGCTCTCCTCCCGGGACTAGCGCCTACAATGAGCAGTTCTTC